The sequence of this T cell receptor (beta chain) was determined in a study of cytomegalovirus exposure and HLA in healthy donors (dated by TCRdb to between 2016 and 2019). Describing the broader study: According to an earlier analysis of around 600 of the donors, about 180 million T cells yielded 90 million to 140 million unique TCR beta sequences and about 300 Gb of sequence data. The study aimed to test whether signatures of past pathogen exposure could be identified by cataloging public T cell receptors. Typing coverage differed by locus: A, B, C, DRB1 and DQB1 were typed in roughly 620-630 donors, DQA1 in about 500, DPA1 in nearly 610, and DPB1 in just under 490. Donor age, sex, ethnicity and CMV serostatus were compiled alongside the repertoire data. To study patterns of TCR occurrence, a later analysis re-analyzed previously published TCR beta repertoires from several hundred donors and added high-resolution HLA genotyping. In a later genetic analysis, genome-wide SNP genotypes for about three fifths of the 666 donors were used, and that subset was treated as a discovery cohort. Class I and class II HLA loci were covered by the typing at four-digit resolution. Across roughly 420 genotyped donors of the cohort, an average of roughly 230,000 unique TCR beta nucleotide sequences per donor were sequenced, and 15% to 20% of those sequences were non-productive. The T cell repertoires of several hundred subjects were profiled by immunosequencing and related to cytomegalovirus serostatus. Roughly 300 gigabases of sequencing data and around 80 million unique TCR sequences made up an early release that covered several hundred HLA-typed donors. Because of strong linkage in the cohort, a handful of DR-DQ haplotypes were treated as single units for association and clustering. High-throughput TCR immunosequencing, statistical association of individual TCRs with disease status, and machine learning were combined to predict cytomegalovirus infection status. Among the approximately 420 genotyped donors, approximately 81% belonged to the genetic ancestry cluster associated with self-reported Caucasian donors. In addition to the first cohort of several hundred subjects, a separate validation cohort of over 90 different subjects was used. To decide whether each TCR beta V gene segment behaved as functional or pseudogenic, an earlier analysis of 587 of the donors relied on high-throughput TCR beta sequencing. In the later analysis, no new phenotypic data were used to find candidate immune exposures; instead, reliance was placed on TCR beta sequences and their occurrence across donors. Every repertoire in the discovery cohort had been generated on one and the same sequencing platform. Overall study outcomes, separate from this receptor: In vitro tests confirmed that a few of the cytomegalovirus-associated TCR beta chains recognize cytomegalovirus antigens. A later analysis found that most CMV-associated TCR beta chains appeared HLA-restricted, with HLA associations seemingly driven largely by CMV exposure. Specific HLA alleles were associated with 15,000 to 20,000 TCR beta sequences at a false discovery rate of 0.05 in a later analysis. A later genetic analysis associated a missense DCLRE1C variant with V-gene and J-gene trimming of TCR beta chains, and an independent cohort replicated the association. Several of the top co-occurrence clusters appeared to be linked to parvovirus B19, influenza, CMV and Epstein-Barr virus, according to a later analysis. A further reported finding was that TCR beta sequences accurately predicted the HLA-A and HLA-B alleles for most subjects in the first cohort. Because some donors lacked HLA typing at each locus, the association tests relied only on the typed subset. In the study, approximately 150 TCR beta chains were listed as associated with cytomegalovirus. A group of highly shared sequence variants was considered likely to be a technical artifact of the sequencing pipeline. A later analysis found that TCR association rates varied across HLA loci, with DRB1 alleles showing the most associated TCRs and HLA-C alleles the fewest. Correlated functional status among segregating V segments might reflect linkage disequilibrium, but an unknown experimental factor could not be ruled out. Roughly uniform sequencing depth across donors was assumed in presence/absence analyses, although this assumption may not hold. Assigning TCR associations to individual alleles was difficult when HLA alleles, especially DR and DQ, strongly co-occurred. The only immune exposure information available for the cohort was CMV serostatus. Some IMGT-functional V segments, including TRBV6-2 and TRBV6-3, could not be told apart with the 87-base-pair reads, so those segments were excluded. The classifier was reported to diagnose cytomegalovirus status with high specificity and sensitivity in both the original and validation cohorts. The authors suggested that the approach could potentially be generalized to other disease states and immunological phenotypes. In an earlier analysis of some 500 of the donors, most TCR beta V segments were observed in productive rearrangements about 87% or about 30% of the time, broadly matching IMGT annotations. Only TCR beta chains were sequenced in this cohort, and the absence of alpha or paired-chain data limited detectable features. Most TCR sequences were observed very rarely across donors, whereas some public TCRs were present in many individuals. A later analysis found that HLA-associated TCR beta chains were more clonally expanded and had lower generation probabilities than equally common non-associated chains. According to a later genetic analysis, donors in an Asian-associated ancestry cluster had fewer N-insertions in productive TCRs than the approximately 650-donor mean. Because counts were too low, more than 15 rarely observed V segments, including chromosome 9 orphons, were left out of the earlier analysis of about 500 of the donors.

To prepare the library, the immunoSEQ multiplex PCR assay was applied. For the multiplex PCR, a mixture combining 60 forward primers for TCR Vbeta segments and 13 reverse primers for TCR Jbeta segments was used. The CDR3 region of rearranged TCR beta genes was amplified from genomic DNA with a multiplex PCR assay. Amplified TCR beta libraries were sequenced as 87-base-pair reads on the Illumina HiSeq System. The published analysis was carried out like this. In a later analysis, some 80 million unique TCR beta chains were counted across the approximately 640 repertoires, and approximately 11 million of these chains were shared by at least two donors. To remove PCR and sequencing errors, raw reads were error-corrected and collapsed into unique sequences using a nearest-neighbor algorithm that merged closely related sequences. CDR3 sequences were aligned to IMGT reference sequences to assign V, D and J gene segments. Each retained sequence needed at least a six-nucleotide match to both a V gene segment and a J gene segment. Rearrangements were classified as productive when the CDR3 lacked stop codons and remained in frame with V and J, and all other rearrangements were classified as non-productive. CDR3 was defined by IMGT convention, running from the second conserved V-encoded cysteine to the conserved J-encoded phenylalanine. The earlier analysis of a few hundred of the donors excluded sequences that lacked an unambiguous match to a single V gene segment. An earlier analysis of some 500 of the donors classified V segments as functional when productive rearrangements were above 56.7% and as segregating when the standard deviation between donors was above 5%. A statistical classification framework was built for diagnosing cytomegalovirus status from the catalog of TCR beta chain sequences. V and J gene assignment, in a later analysis, came from comparing TCR nucleotide sequences with IMGT/GENE-DB human TR gene sequences. In a later analysis, CDR3 sequences and most-parsimonious VDJ recombination scenarios were assigned using the TCRdist pipeline. In a later analysis, every TCR beta chain was defined by the combination of its CDR3 amino acid sequence and its V-gene family, and reads without a unique V-gene family were dropped. To address suspected cross-contamination and a sequencing artifact, a later analysis removed approximately 600 highly shared, low-generation-probability nucleotide sequences. For each public chain, a later analysis derived a clonal expansion index from normalized ranks of inferred template counts within each repertoire. In a later analysis, generation probabilities were computed using a VDJ recombination model fitted to out-of-frame rearrangements, and the results were checked against IGoR. In a later analysis, TCR-TCR, TCR-HLA and TCR-CMV co-occurrence was scored with hypergeometric tests, and a repertoire-size bias correction was applied to TCR pairs. In a later analysis, false discovery rates were estimated by permuting HLA or CMV assignments 20 times. In a later analysis, co-occurring TCRs were grouped using DBSCAN, with TCRdist sequence similarity added in when clustering inside HLA-allele-positive subsets. Co-occurrence clustering excluded repertoires with fewer than 30,000 or more than 120,000 public chains, plus five with anomalous nucleotide sharing. The clones in this table, taken by TCRdb from immuneACCESS, are in-frame only. Not every clone is retained; where verified, under half of the shortfall comes from an unresolved V gene, and the cause of the rest is unknown. The DNA was the basis for D and trimming; V, J and clone size are from that table. The sample records around 150,000 clones, under 70% of which are singletons. 2.8% of the sample is held by the ten biggest clonotypes.

Note on this clone: Its cognate antigen has yet to be identified. Base qualities are not recorded, but no much larger clone differs from it by a single base.

The CDR3 contains 13 residues, cysteine and phenylalanine counted. Only CDR3 DNA is held: 39 bases, read in frame from base 1. CDR1 SEHNR and CDR2 FQNEAQ were looked up in the germline V gene (reference sequence). Between the V and J ends, shortened by 6 bases and 4 bases respectively, the junction contains 12 bases. In total, 600 or so healthy bone marrow donors made up the cohort. At the time of sampling, all cohort members were nominally healthy, though unrecorded immune exposures were likely present. The donor was CMV seropositive and belonged to the group of 250 to 300 seropositive cohort members. A peripheral blood sample was collected from each donor, and TCR beta sequencing was performed on peripheral blood mononuclear cells. Genomic DNA extraction from the blood cell samples was performed with the Qiagen DNeasy Blood Extraction Kit.

Recombination joined TRBV7-9 with TRBJ2-5; a tentative D call is TRBD2 (5 bases match). Sequencing was done on a sample of PBMCs. This clonotype was obtained from a woman aged 40 to 50 in good health and CMV-seropositive. The nucleotide sequence reads TGTGCCAGCAGTCTCATAGAGGGAGAGACCCAGTACTTC. It translates as CASSLIEGETQYF.